This passage covers 18 T cell receptor beta chains from one sample sequenced in a study of Tregs in tolerant kidney transplant recipients. The repertoire was sequenced with immunoSEQ multiplex PCR; TCRdb's copy has only in-frame clones and lacks some. Of approximately 19,000 clones detected, less than 70% appear once; the ten largest clones hold around 3.6%. These receptors are not linked to any known antigen. Material for sequencing was Tregs from blood cultured with allogeneic cells. The receptors originated from a human donor in good health.

J is TRBJ2-7 and V is TRBV6-5; 9 bases match TRBD1. The CDR3 length is 16 residues. Germline-derived CDR1 and CDR2 are MNHEY and SVGAGI. With 2 bases clipped from V and 5 bases from J, the junction kept 10 bases outside the gene matches. The CDR3, as DNA: TGTGCCAGCAGTTACGAAAGGACAGGGGAAATGGACGAGCAGTACTTC. Protein: CASSYERTGEMDEQYF.

This chain links TRBV7-8 with TRBJ2-7, with 9 bases identical to TRBD2. Germline lookup yields CDR1 SGHVS and CDR2 FQNEAQ. CDR3 length: 19 residues. Trimming at V came to 1 base and at J to 0 bases, leaving 13 bases not matched to a gene. Written as DNA, the CDR3 is TGTGCCAGCAGCTTAGGACGGTTGCGGTCTAGCGGGGACTCCTACGAGCAGTACTTC. The encoded protein is CASSLGRLRSSGDSYEQYF.

This clone was counted once. This chain uses TRBV6-1 with TRBJ2-3; the D is unclear. Germline assignment: CDR1 MNHNS and CDR2 SASEGT. Trimming cost V 5 bases and J 7 bases, with 13 bases left between them. The CDR3 length is 13 residues. The CDR3 spells CASSTAGFNTQYF. In DNA, the CDR3 is TGTGCCAGCAGTACGGCCGGATTTAATACGCAGTATTTT.

The chain recombines TRBV10-3 with TRBJ1-1, with D unclear. Germline CDR1 reads ENHRY; CDR2 reads SYGVKD. Between the trimmed V and J ends, which lost 2 bases and 6 bases, there was a span of 13 bases. This CDR3 spans 14 amino acids. CDR3 loop: CAISEPRGIPEAFF. The CDR3 bases are TGTGCCATCAGTGAGCCCCGTGGGATCCCTGAAGCTTTCTTT.

This clone was counted a few times. The rearrangement links TRBV7-9 to TRBJ2-5; perhaps TRBD2 as D (5 bases). This CDR3 spans 11 amino acids. V lost 2 bases, J lost 7 bases, and 5 bases lay in between. Germline lookup yields CDR1 SEHNR and CDR2 FQNEAQ (reference sequence). CDR3 loop: CASSLRGTQYF. The CDR3 nucleotides read TGTGCCAGCAGCTTACGGGGGACCCAGTACTTC.

J is TRBJ2-3 and V is TRBV6-6, with 14 nucleotides matching TRBD2. The CDR3 is 16 amino acids. Trimming removed 5 bases from V and 7 bases from J; junction bases left unmatched: 8. CDR1 and CDR2 from the germline V gene are MNHNY and SVGAGI (reference sequence). The CDR3 region is CASSRPGLAGVNTQYF. DNA of the CDR3: TGTGCCAGCAGTAGACCGGGACTAGCGGGGGTGAATACGCAGTATTTT.

The chain is built from TRBV5-1 and TRBJ2-5; 11 nucleotides align to TRBD2. J lost 7 bases, V lost 2 bases, and 7 bases had no gene match. The CDR3 is 15 residues long. Germline V CDR1 and CDR2: SGHRS, YFSETQ. CDR3 nucleotide sequence: TGCGCCAGCAGCTTACTAGCGGGGGTCGGACGGACCCAGTACTTC. This translates into CASSLLAGVGRTQYF.

This chain connects TRBV6-5 to TRBJ1-3; a possible D gene is TRBD1 (5 bases). There are 14 residues in the CDR3. In germline, CDR1 is MNHEY, CDR2 SVGAGI. The germline V and J ends were trimmed by 6 bases and 4 bases, with 13 bases remaining between them. The DNA for the CDR3 is TGTGCCAGCAGCACCGGGACTCTCGGAAACACCATATATTTT. Translation gives CASSTGTLGNTIYF.

V gene TRBV7-6 combines with J gene TRBJ2-3; 11 bases map to TRBD2. V dropped 4 bases and J dropped 4; count of bases not matched to a gene: 7. The germline V gene has CDR1 SGHVS and CDR2 FNYEAQ. This CDR3 is built from 16 residues. The CDR3 DNA sequence: TGTGCCAGCAGCTCCTCCCTAGCGGGAGGAGCAGATACGCAGTATTTT. It yields the protein CASSSSLAGGADTQYF. Complete variable domain (other parts from reference TRBV7-6 and TRBJ2-3): GAGVSQSPRYKVTKRGQDVALRCDPISGHVSLYWYRQALGQGPEFLTYFNYEAQQDKSGLPNDRFSAERPEGSISTLTIQRTEQRDSAMYRCASSSSLAGGADTQYFGPGTRLTVL.

The V and J genes are TRBV10-1 and TRBJ2-1, with 13 bases that match TRBD2. Germline loops: CDR1 WNHNN, CDR2 SYGVQD (reference sequence). The CDR3 runs to 15 residues. Germline trimming cut 5 bases from V and 8 bases from J; bases unmatched to any gene: 6. The CDR3 reads CASSRGTSGKDEQFF. In DNA, the CDR3 is TGCGCCAGCAGTCGCGGGACTAGCGGGAAGGATGAGCAGTTCTTC.

There are a few counts of this clone. V is TRBV9 and J is TRBJ2-2; TRBD1 aligns across 8 bases. Germline V gene lookup returns CDR1 SGDLS and CDR2 YYNGEE. V lost 3 bases and J lost 6; bases outside the gene matches: 4. The CDR3 consists of 14 residues. The CDR3 here is CASSGQGLAGELFF. The CDR3 DNA sequence: TGTGCCAGCAGCGGACAGGGGTTGGCCGGGGAGCTGTTTTTT.

The chain combines TRBV9 with TRBJ2-1; D remains ambiguous. Per germline, CDR1 SGDLS and CDR2 YYNGEE. CDR3 length: 17 amino acids. V shed 0 bases and J shed 1 base, with 14 bases lying between them. The CDR3 sequence is CASSVGLSSRSYNEQFF. The CDR3 nucleotides are TGTGCCAGCAGCGTAGGCCTATCTTCCCGATCCTACAATGAGCAGTTCTTC.

Comment on this clone: One end of the junction varies from germline; a read error may be responsible. The chain links TRBV7-2 to TRBJ2-1; 11 bases are shared with TRBD2. CDR1 and CDR2 from the germline V gene are SGHTA and FQGNSA. CDR3 length: 15 amino acids. The CDR3 protein is CASSSGLTSGGERFF. Here the CDR3 DNA reads TGTGCCAGCAGCTCCGGTCTCACTAGCGGGGGTGAGCGGTTCTTC.

V gene TRBV10-3 combines with J gene TRBJ1-1; 8 nucleotides match TRBD1. Germline V gene data show CDR1 as ENHRY and CDR2 as SYGVKD. The CDR3 covers 15 residues. With V trimmed by 0 bases and J by 6 bases, 6 bases remained unmatched. The CDR3 DNA is TGTGCCATCAGTGAGTCGAAGCAGGGGGCGGCTGAAGCTTTCTTT. This encodes CAISESKQGAAEAFF.

This clone was seen more than once but under ten times. The chain recombines TRBV27 with TRBJ2-1, with no clear D. The germline V and J ends were trimmed by 3 bases and 4 bases, with 7 bases remaining between them. The germline V gene has CDR1 MNHEY and CDR2 SMNVEV (reference sequence). The CDR3 totals 13 residues. The CDR3 DNA reads as TGTGCCAGCAGTTTCGGTCCTTACAATGAGCAGTTCTTC. Residues: CASSFGPYNEQFF.

The rearrangement joins TRBV5-1 to TRBJ1-2, with 8 positions matching TRBD1. The CDR3 sequence is 14 residues long. Germline-derived CDR1 and CDR2 are SGHRS and YFSETQ. The V segment lost 4 bases and the J segment 6 bases; nucleotides outside the gene matches: 8. The DNA for the CDR3 is TGCGCCAGCAGCCTTACCAGGGGGCGCAATGGCTACACCTTC. Translating gives CASSLTRGRNGYTF. Variable domain in full (rest from reference TRBV5-1 and TRBJ1-2): KAGVTQTPRYLIKTRGQQVTLSCSPISGHRSVSWYQQTPGQGLQFLFEYFSETQRNKGNFPGRFSGRQFSNSRSEMNVSTLELGDSALYLCASSLTRGRNGYTFGSGTRLTVV.

V is TRBV6-1 and J is TRBJ1-2; no clear D gene. The length of the CDR3 is 15 residues. The germline gives CDR1 MNHNS, CDR2 SASEGT. Between the trimmed V and J ends, which lost 4 bases and 4 bases, there was a span of 16 bases. Here the CDR3 reads CASSGSRLYSYGYTF. CDR3 DNA sequence: TGTGCCAGCAGTGGTTCCAGGCTTTACAGCTATGGCTACACCTTC.

The chain carries TRBV19 and TRBJ1-1; no firm D call. CDR3 size: 16 residues. V was clipped by 4 bases and J by 5 bases, with 20 bases between them. Per germline, CDR1 LNHDA and CDR2 SQIVND (reference sequence). The CDR3 DNA reads TGTGCCAGTAGTAAGGCGAAAGGAGGCTTGAGAACTGAAGCTTTCTTT. Its translation: CASSKAKGGLRTEAFF.